Listed below are T cell receptor beta chains from one sample, sequenced in a study of radiation and T cells in renal cell carcinoma. The method was immunoSEQ multiplex PCR; TCRdb's version includes in-frame clones alone and lacks a portion of them. The table includes around 130,000 clones, 88% detected once. Sample: blood, taken from a patient whose treatment included radiotherapy and nephrectomy. Every receptor here comes from a woman in her 70s with renal cell carcinoma. Each CDR3 is given with its conserved first and last residue.

v_call: TRBV5-1
j_call: TRBJ1-2
cdr3_aa: CASSSTGEGYGYTF

v_call: TRBV15
j_call: TRBJ2-3
cdr3_aa: CATSRGGSGGPSTDTQYF

v_call: TRBV5-4
j_call: TRBJ1-4
cdr3_aa: CASSPTGKNEKLFF

v_call: TRBV7-8
j_call: TRBJ2-5
cdr3_aa: CASSLGLKPGTEETQYF

v_call: TRBV10-3
j_call: TRBJ2-7
cdr3_aa: CAVTGTGGYEQYF

v_call: TRBV7-2
j_call: TRBJ1-2
cdr3_aa: CASSTGQGFYGYTF

v_call: TRBV7-9
j_call: TRBJ2-7
cdr3_aa: CASSLEGQGIEQYF

v_call: TRBV5-1
j_call: TRBJ2-5
cdr3_aa: CASSLDLRGETQYF

v_call: TRBV7-2
j_call: TRBJ2-7
cdr3_aa: CASSSRGGYEQYF

v_call: TRBV27
j_call: TRBJ1-2
cdr3_aa: CASSPTGGRTGYTF

v_call: TRBV28
j_call: TRBJ1-2
cdr3_aa: CASSTGEYGYTF

v_call: TRBV6-1
j_call: TRBJ2-5
cdr3_aa: CASSEVGGSGGSQETQYF

v_call: TRBV19
j_call: TRBJ2-2
cdr3_aa: CASRGQGVTGELFF

v_call: TRBV2
j_call: TRBJ2-5
cdr3_aa: CASSDLIETSGGTPYQETQYF

v_call: TRBV7-7
j_call: TRBJ1-3
cdr3_aa: CASSLGGISSGNTIYF

v_call: TRBV21-1
j_call: TRBJ1-5
cdr3_aa: CARPTWAEANQPQHF

v_call: TRBV4-3
j_call: TRBJ2-3
cdr3_aa: CASSLGTSITDTQYF

v_call: TRBV15
j_call: TRBJ2-5
cdr3_aa: CATSHEVFGETQYF

v_call: TRBV7-2
j_call: TRBJ2-2
cdr3_aa: CASSLVASLRTGELFF

v_call: TRBV19
j_call: TRBJ1-2
cdr3_aa: CASIRQGTNYGYTF

v_call: TRBV14
j_call: TRBJ2-7
cdr3_aa: CASSQDQRGPRSVYEQYF

v_call: TRBV7-2
j_call: TRBJ2-3
cdr3_aa: CASSKGGTDTQYF

v_call: TRBV6-1
j_call: TRBJ2-7
cdr3_aa: CASSEIAGGPSEQYF

v_call: TRBV7-9
j_call: TRBJ1-2
cdr3_aa: CASSHQTGAYGYTF

v_call: TRBV5-5
j_call: TRBJ1-6
cdr3_aa: CASSLRAGAGSPLHF

v_call: TRBV18
j_call: TRBJ2-7
cdr3_aa: CASSRRRGGYEQYF

v_call: TRBV2
j_call: TRBJ1-2
cdr3_aa: CASVTPTFGGYTF

v_call: TRBV27
j_call: TRBJ1-5
cdr3_aa: CASSLKGQGAVQPQHF